The rows below give T cell receptor beta chains drawn from one sample of a study of T cell changes during pregnancy in multiple sclerosis. Some clones are missing from TCRdb's copy, which holds only in-frame ones; the method was immunoSEQ multiplex PCR. Of some 41,000 clones listed, 90% are singletons. The specimen was CD8+ T cells from peripheral blood mononuclear cells, collected in the first trimester of pregnancy. All receptors derive from a female donor with multiple sclerosis, enrolled in a pregnancy study. CDR3s include the opening cysteine and the closing phenylalanine or tryptophan. The D gene is left open where the match is weak. The size of a clone is reported for some rows only, either as once, few or many, or as a class for expanded clones.

d_call: TRBD1
j_call: TRBJ1-2
v_call: TRBV18
clone_size: -
cdr3_length: 19
cdr3_nt: TGTGCCAGCTCACATTTGCCGGGACAGGGTAAGTACCCCCACTATGGCTACACCTTC
cdr3_aa: CASSHLPGQGKYPHYGYTF

d_call: TRBD1
j_call: TRBJ1-5
v_call: TRBV5-4
clone_size: -
cdr3_length: 16
cdr3_nt: TGTGCCAGCAGCCTCACAGGGGTTGGGAGCAATCAGCCCCAGCATTTT
cdr3_aa: CASSLTGVGSNQPQHF

d_call: -
j_call: TRBJ1-1
v_call: TRBV27
clone_size: -
cdr3_length: 16
cdr3_nt: TGTGCCAGCAGCTACCTACCCGGGGAGGCGGGCACTGAAGCTTTCTTT
cdr3_aa: CASSYLPGEAGTEAFF

d_call: -
j_call: TRBJ2-7
v_call: TRBV7-6
clone_size: -
cdr3_length: 14
cdr3_nt: TGTGCCAGCAGCTTATATTCCCCCGGCTACGAGCAGTACTTC
cdr3_aa: CASSLYSPGYEQYF

d_call: -
j_call: TRBJ2-1
v_call: TRBV25-1
clone_size: -
cdr3_length: 16
cdr3_nt: TGTGCCAGCAGTGCCTTAAACCCGCGCTCCTACAATGAGCAGTTCTTC
cdr3_aa: CASSALNPRSYNEQFF

d_call: -
j_call: TRBJ1-1
v_call: TRBV25-1
clone_size: once
cdr3_length: 13
cdr3_nt: TGTGCCAGCAGTGATGTGAGGTTGACTGAAGCTTTCTTT
cdr3_aa: CASSDVRLTEAFF

d_call: -
j_call: TRBJ2-6
v_call: TRBV7-9
clone_size: -
cdr3_length: 17
cdr3_nt: TGTGCCAGCAGCTTAATCTCGAGCAATTCTGGGGCCAACGTCCTGACTTTC
cdr3_aa: CASSLISSNSGANVLTF

d_call: TRBD2
j_call: TRBJ2-5
v_call: TRBV7-9
clone_size: -
cdr3_length: 19
cdr3_nt: TGTGCCAGCAGACCTCCTCCCCCTCATGGGCTAGCGGGAGGAGAGACCCAGTACTTC
cdr3_aa: CASRPPPPHGLAGGETQYF

d_call: TRBD1
j_call: TRBJ2-7
v_call: TRBV7-9
clone_size: -
cdr3_length: 14
cdr3_nt: TGTGCCAGCAGCTTACTGGGACAGGACTACGAGCAGTACTTC
cdr3_aa: CASSLLGQDYEQYF

d_call: TRBD2
j_call: TRBJ2-1
v_call: TRBV6-5
clone_size: few
cdr3_length: 15
cdr3_nt: TGTGCCAGCAGTTACTCGACGATAGCGGGGGACGAGCAGTTCTTC
cdr3_aa: CASSYSTIAGDEQFF

d_call: TRBD2
j_call: TRBJ2-1
v_call: TRBV7-9
clone_size: -
cdr3_length: 17
cdr3_nt: TGTGCCAGCAGCCCGACACTAGCGGGGGTCTCCTACAATGAGCAGTTCTTC
cdr3_aa: CASSPTLAGVSYNEQFF

d_call: TRBD2
j_call: TRBJ2-1
v_call: TRBV19
clone_size: once
cdr3_length: 15
cdr3_nt: TGTGCCAGTAGTGACAGCGGGGTGCCCTACAATGAGCAGTTCTTC
cdr3_aa: CASSDSGVPYNEQFF

d_call: -
j_call: TRBJ2-7
v_call: TRBV6-5
clone_size: -
cdr3_length: 11
cdr3_nt: TGTGCCAGCAGTTACACCGGGGAGCAGTACTTC
cdr3_aa: CASSYTGEQYF

d_call: TRBD1
j_call: TRBJ1-1
v_call: TRBV5-1
clone_size: -
cdr3_length: 13
cdr3_nt: TGCGCCAGCAGCTTGGGACAGGGGGGTAAAGCTTTCTTT
cdr3_aa: CASSLGQGGKAFF

d_call: -
j_call: TRBJ2-1
v_call: TRBV11-2
clone_size: once
cdr3_length: 15
cdr3_nt: TGTGCCAGCAGCTTGGGGAGGACGGGGCCCAATGAGCAGTTCTTC
cdr3_aa: CASSLGRTGPNEQFF

d_call: TRBD2
j_call: TRBJ2-7
v_call: TRBV7-6
clone_size: -
cdr3_length: 15
cdr3_nt: TGTGCCAGCAGCTTAGGAGCGGGAGGGGTATACGAGCAGTACTTC
cdr3_aa: CASSLGAGGVYEQYF

d_call: -
j_call: TRBJ1-2
v_call: TRBV6-5
clone_size: -
cdr3_length: 15
cdr3_nt: TGTGCCAGCAGTTACGGCAGGGGATTTAGACATGGCTACACCTTC
cdr3_aa: CASSYGRGFRHGYTF

d_call: -
j_call: TRBJ1-6
v_call: TRBV7-3
clone_size: few
cdr3_length: 15
cdr3_nt: TGTGCCAGCAGCCCTCATGGGGGCGTGAATTCACCCCTCCACTTT
cdr3_aa: CASSPHGGVNSPLHF

d_call: TRBD1
j_call: TRBJ1-3
v_call: TRBV11-2
clone_size: -
cdr3_length: 14
cdr3_nt: TGTGCCAGCAGCCGCACAGGGGCCGGAAACACCATATATTTT
cdr3_aa: CASSRTGAGNTIYF

d_call: -
j_call: TRBJ1-1
v_call: TRBV5-5
clone_size: -
cdr3_length: 14
cdr3_nt: TGTGCCAGCAGCTTGTGGCAGGGGAACACTGAAGCTTTCTTT
cdr3_aa: CASSLWQGNTEAFF

d_call: TRBD2
j_call: TRBJ2-1
v_call: TRBV25-1
clone_size: -
cdr3_length: 14
cdr3_nt: TGTGCCAGCCTCGATGTGGGGGGGGTGAATGAGCAGTTCTTC
cdr3_aa: CASLDVGGVNEQFF

d_call: TRBD1
j_call: TRBJ1-1
v_call: TRBV29-1
clone_size: -
cdr3_length: 13
cdr3_nt: TGCAGCGTCCCTGGACAGGAGGGGACTGAAGCTTTCTTT
cdr3_aa: CSVPGQEGTEAFF

d_call: TRBD1
j_call: TRBJ2-2
v_call: TRBV27
clone_size: -
cdr3_length: 17
cdr3_nt: TGTGCCAGCCACATTGACGGACAGGGAGCGAACACCGGGGAGCTGTTTTTT
cdr3_aa: CASHIDGQGANTGELFF

d_call: TRBD1
j_call: TRBJ2-6
v_call: TRBV10-2
clone_size: -
cdr3_length: 17
cdr3_nt: TGCGCCAGCAGTGAGTCGGGGACAGTTTCCGGGGCCAACGTCCTGACTTTC
cdr3_aa: CASSESGTVSGANVLTF

d_call: -
j_call: TRBJ2-1
v_call: TRBV7-6
clone_size: -
cdr3_length: 16
cdr3_nt: TGTGCCAGCAGCTTAGCGGGGGGAGAGGGTTACAATGAGCAGTTCTTC
cdr3_aa: CASSLAGGEGYNEQFF

d_call: TRBD1
j_call: TRBJ1-2
v_call: TRBV10-2
clone_size: -
cdr3_length: 15
cdr3_nt: TGCGCCACCCAACCGCCGGGACAGCCTAACTATGGCTACACCTTC
cdr3_aa: CATQPPGQPNYGYTF

d_call: -
j_call: TRBJ1-6
v_call: TRBV5-6
clone_size: -
cdr3_length: 18
cdr3_nt: TGTGCCAGCAGCCCGAAACCGGACATAGTTTCCTATAATTCACCCCTCCACTTT
cdr3_aa: CASSPKPDIVSYNSPLHF

d_call: -
j_call: TRBJ2-1
v_call: TRBV5-1
clone_size: -
cdr3_length: 16
cdr3_nt: TGCGCCAGCAGCTGGGAGGGGGGGGTCCTCAGCGATGAGCAGTTCTTC
cdr3_aa: CASSWEGGVLSDEQFF

d_call: TRBD2
j_call: TRBJ2-1
v_call: TRBV6-1
clone_size: once
cdr3_length: 16
cdr3_nt: TGTGCCAGCAGTGACTTTAGCGGGAGCTCCTACAATGAGCAGTTCTTC
cdr3_aa: CASSDFSGSSYNEQFF

d_call: -
j_call: TRBJ2-7
v_call: TRBV19
clone_size: -
cdr3_length: 12
cdr3_nt: TGTGCCAGTAGTATAGGAGGGGGCGAGCAGTACTTC
cdr3_aa: CASSIGGGEQYF

d_call: TRBD2
j_call: TRBJ2-1
v_call: TRBV7-6
clone_size: -
cdr3_length: 16
cdr3_nt: TGTGCCAGCAGCTTACTAGCGGGAGTTCTTTCCAATGAGCAGTTCTTC
cdr3_aa: CASSLLAGVLSNEQFF

d_call: -
j_call: TRBJ2-7
v_call: TRBV14
clone_size: -
cdr3_length: 13
cdr3_nt: TGTGCCAGCAGCCAAGAAGGACTATACGAGCAGTACTTC
cdr3_aa: CASSQEGLYEQYF

d_call: TRBD2
j_call: TRBJ2-1
v_call: TRBV2
clone_size: -
cdr3_length: 14
cdr3_nt: TGTGCCAGCAGCCTACTAGCGGGAGACGATGAGCAGTTCTTC
cdr3_aa: CASSLLAGDDEQFF

d_call: -
j_call: TRBJ1-2
v_call: TRBV5-6
clone_size: -
cdr3_length: 15
cdr3_nt: TGTGCCAGCAGCTTGGATCAGGGGTCACTTTATGGCTACACCTTC
cdr3_aa: CASSLDQGSLYGYTF

d_call: -
j_call: TRBJ2-1
v_call: TRBV13
clone_size: -
cdr3_length: 15
cdr3_nt: TGTGCCAGCAGCTTAGAGACGGGAGCAAGGAATGAGCAGTTCTTC
cdr3_aa: CASSLETGARNEQFF

d_call: -
j_call: TRBJ2-7
v_call: TRBV6-6
clone_size: -
cdr3_length: 12
cdr3_nt: TGTGCCAGCAGCCCTAACCCCTACGAGCAGTACTTC
cdr3_aa: CASSPNPYEQYF

d_call: -
j_call: TRBJ1-2
v_call: TRBV30
clone_size: -
cdr3_length: 11
cdr3_nt: TGTGCCTGGAGTGTAGGGGTGGGCTACACCTTC
cdr3_aa: CAWSVGVGYTF

d_call: TRBD1
j_call: TRBJ1-5
v_call: TRBV5-1
clone_size: -
cdr3_length: 15
cdr3_nt: TGCGCCAGCAGCCCCTCTGACAGGGTTGATCAGCCCCAGCATTTT
cdr3_aa: CASSPSDRVDQPQHF

d_call: TRBD1
j_call: TRBJ2-2
v_call: TRBV27
clone_size: few
cdr3_length: 15
cdr3_nt: TGTGCCAGCAGATGGACAGGAGCTACCACCGGGGAGCTGTTTTTT
cdr3_aa: CASRWTGATTGELFF

d_call: -
j_call: TRBJ2-1
v_call: TRBV4-1
clone_size: once
cdr3_length: 13
cdr3_nt: TGCGCCAGCAGCCAGGAAATTACAGGAGAGCAGTTCTTC
cdr3_aa: CASSQEITGEQFF

d_call: TRBD1
j_call: TRBJ2-5
v_call: TRBV7-9
clone_size: -
cdr3_length: 15
cdr3_nt: TGTGCCAGCAGGGCCCCGGGACAGGGTCTGGAGACCCAGTACTTC
cdr3_aa: CASRAPGQGLETQYF

d_call: -
j_call: TRBJ2-7
v_call: TRBV27
clone_size: -
cdr3_length: 12
cdr3_nt: TGTGCCAGCAGTATCCCTCGGGGCGAGCAGTACTTC
cdr3_aa: CASSIPRGEQYF

d_call: TRBD2
j_call: TRBJ2-7
v_call: TRBV10-3
clone_size: -
cdr3_length: 16
cdr3_nt: TGTGCCATCAGTGAGTCGCGCGCGGGAGGATCCTACGAGCAGTACTTC
cdr3_aa: CAISESRAGGSYEQYF

d_call: TRBD1
j_call: TRBJ1-1
v_call: TRBV6-1
clone_size: once
cdr3_length: 13
cdr3_nt: TGTGCCAGCTGGGGACAGGGGAACACTGAAGCTTTCTTT
cdr3_aa: CASWGQGNTEAFF

d_call: -
j_call: TRBJ2-6
v_call: TRBV30
clone_size: -
cdr3_length: 14
cdr3_nt: TGTGCCTGGAGTCTAGGTACCGGGGCCAACGTCCTGACTTTC
cdr3_aa: CAWSLGTGANVLTF

d_call: -
j_call: TRBJ2-7
v_call: TRBV28
clone_size: -
cdr3_length: 13
cdr3_nt: TGTGCCAGCACTGGGACAATGGCCTACGAGCAGTACTTC
cdr3_aa: CASTGTMAYEQYF

d_call: TRBD2
j_call: TRBJ2-1
v_call: TRBV6-6
clone_size: -
cdr3_length: 16
cdr3_nt: TGTGCCAGCAGTACGGGACTAGCGGGCGAATACAATGAGCAGTTCTTC
cdr3_aa: CASSTGLAGEYNEQFF

d_call: -
j_call: TRBJ1-5
v_call: TRBV7-2
clone_size: -
cdr3_length: 15
cdr3_nt: TGTGCCAGCAGCTTAGGGGCAGGGGTGAATCAGCCCCAGCATTTT
cdr3_aa: CASSLGAGVNQPQHF

d_call: -
j_call: TRBJ1-2
v_call: TRBV9
clone_size: -
cdr3_length: 15
cdr3_nt: TGTGCCAGCAGCGTAGGAGGGGGGGGGCCCCATGGCTACACCTTC
cdr3_aa: CASSVGGGGPHGYTF

d_call: -
j_call: TRBJ1-2
v_call: TRBV13
clone_size: once
cdr3_length: 14
cdr3_nt: TGTGCCAGCAGCACGTGGACAGTCAATGGTGGCTACACCTTC
cdr3_aa: CASSTWTVNGGYTF

d_call: -
j_call: TRBJ2-7
v_call: TRBV27
clone_size: -
cdr3_length: 15
cdr3_nt: TGTGCCAGCAGTTTGCGGGACGGGAGCTCCTACGAGCAGTACTTC
cdr3_aa: CASSLRDGSSYEQYF